The TCR beta chain described here comes from a study of vaccination effects on CD4 cells after COVID-19. As concerns this clone: The antigen is unknown.

The method was immunoSEQ multiplex PCR; TCRdb's version includes in-frame clones alone and lacks a portion of them. The sample has over 30,000 clones; around 68% are singletons. The ViraFEST assay expanded antigen-specific CD4+ T cells with viral peptide pools before sequencing. Isolation of CD4+ T cells took place after about 10 days of culture. Vaccine recipients lacked prior SARS-CoV-2 infection and had negative nucleocapsid antibodies. Germline CDR1 and CDR2: LGHNA and YSLEER. The CDR3 has 15 amino acids. With V trimmed by 3 bases and J by 12 bases, 9 bases remained unmatched. The clonotype originates from a human donor who received a COVID-19 vaccine. This specimen consisted of CD4+ T cells from PBMCs cultured with SARS-CoV-2 spike peptides, obtained before COVID-19 vaccination. The gene calls are TRBV4-3 and TRBJ1-6; 9 bases agree with TRBD1. DNA of the CDR3: TGCGCCAGCAGCCAGTACAGGGGGCCCACGGTACCCCTCCACTTT. This translates into CASSQYRGPTVPLHF.